These 11 T cell receptor beta chains share one sample of origin, sequenced in a study of OX40 agonist ivuxolimab in advanced cancers. Assay used: immunoSEQ multiplex PCR; TCRdb lists only in-frame clones, some missing. The sample shows tens of thousands of clones, 70% to 90% of them seen only once. The sequencing used CD4+ or CD8+ T cells sorted from blood, collected in a trial of the OX40 agonist ivuxolimab. All receptors derive from an adult with an advanced solid tumor such as melanoma, head and neck, liver or kidney cancer.

This clone occurred a few times. J is TRBJ1-1 and V is TRBV30, with a weak D call TRBD1 (6 bases). The V end lost 4 bases, the J end lost 1 base, and 16 bases lay between the germline ends. The CDR3 spans 15 residues. From germline, CDR1 is GTSNPN and CDR2 SVGIG (reference sequence). CDR3 in DNA: TGTGCCTGGACAACTACCGGGACACAGAACACTGAAGCTTTCTTT. This gives the protein CAWTTTGTQNTEAFF.

V and J are TRBV10-1 and TRBJ2-5, with D uncertain. The CDR3 covers 14 residues. The germline CDR1 and CDR2 sequences are WNHNN and SYGVQD (reference sequence). V lost 0 bases and J lost 0, with 5 bases in between. The CDR3 is CASSESRNQETQYF. The CDR3 DNA sequence: TGCGCCAGCAGTGAGTCGAGGAACCAAGAGACCCAGTACTTC.

The chain employs TRBV5-1 and TRBJ2-5; 7 bases align to TRBD2. The V and J ends lost 4 bases and 5 bases, in that order; junction bases with no gene match: 11. This CDR3 region has 15 residues. Per germline, CDR1 SGHRS and CDR2 YFSETQ. The CDR3 DNA is TGCGCCAGCAGCGTGGGAGGGAACGAGTGGGAGACCCAGTACTTC. This encodes CASSVGGNEWETQYF.

This clone was observed a single time. The V call is TRBV18, the J call TRBJ2-1, with 10 bases matching TRBD2. Germline CDR1 KGHSH, CDR2 LQKENI. V lost 5 bases and J lost 2; bases outside the gene matches: 9. The length of the CDR3 is 17 residues. The CDR3 here is CASSSQREGPPYNEQFF. The CDR3, as DNA: TGTGCCAGCTCATCCCAGCGGGAGGGCCCCCCCTACAATGAGCAGTTCTTC.

CDR3 in DNA: TGTGCTAGTGGTTTGATCGTGGGACAAGACAATGAGCAGTTCTTC. Translating it yields CASGLIVGQDNEQFF. V is TRBV12-5 and J is TRBJ2-1, with TRBD1 as a possible D gene (6 bases). From germline, CDR1 is LGHNT and CDR2 FRNRAP. Trimming removed 2 bases at V and 5 bases at J, with 13 bases between. The CDR3 runs to 15 residues.

J is TRBJ2-7 and V is TRBV2; weak D call: TRBD2 (5 bases). CDR1 is SNHLY, CDR2 FYNNEI, per germline. The V end was cut by 6 bases, the J end by 2 bases, with 23 bases between. This CDR3 has 17 residues. CDR3 in DNA: TGTGCCAGCAGGAAGGAGGCTGGGTTTTACGGGACCTACGAGCAGTACTTC. As protein: CASRKEAGFYGTYEQYF.

This rearrangement joins TRBV6-5 to TRBJ2-5; 7 positions match TRBD1. This CDR3 is built from 14 residues. From germline, CDR1 is MNHEY and CDR2 SVGAGI. J was trimmed by 1 base and V by 4 bases; bases with no gene match: 3. CDR3 residues: CASSSRDSQETQYF. The CDR3 nucleotides are TGTGCCAGCAGTTCCCGGGACAGCCAAGAGACCCAGTACTTC.

The chain has TRBV28 and TRBJ2-7; TRBD2 agrees at 10 bases. After removal of 6 bases from V and 0 bases from J, the junction contained 11 bases not matched to a gene. CDR1 MDHEN and CDR2 SYDVKM come from the germline V gene. This CDR3 has 17 residues. The CDR3 DNA follows: TGTGCCAGCAGCCGGTCTAGCGGGGGCCGGAGCTCCTACGAGCAGTACTTC. Its protein is CASSRSSGGRSSYEQYF.

V gene TRBV7-2 combines with J gene TRBJ2-3; tentative D call: TRBD2 (6 bases). Germline loops: CDR1 SGHTA, CDR2 FQGNSA. The V gene lost 5 bases and the J gene lost 9 bases, with 12 bases spanning the gap. The CDR3 has 12 residues. CDR3 nucleotides: TGTGCCAGCAGCCCCGAAGCGGGCACGCAGTATTTT. Protein product: CASSPEAGTQYF.

This clone was found a few times. The chain has TRBV2 and TRBJ2-1; 11 nucleotides agree with TRBD2. Germline assignment: CDR1 SNHLY and CDR2 FYNNEI. This CDR3 is built from 12 residues. The J segment lost 16 bases and the V segment lost 6 bases, leaving 8 bases of the junction unmatched. CDR3 sequence (DNA): TGTGCCAGCAGGACTAGCGGGGCGAGCGACTTCTTC. The encoded protein is CASRTSGASDFF.

The rearrangement links TRBV11-2 to TRBJ2-1, with 11 bases lining up with TRBD2. This CDR3 has 14 amino acids. CDR1 is SGHAT, CDR2 FQNNGV, per germline. V lost 5 bases to trimming and J lost 9 bases; unmatched junction nucleotides: 6. The CDR3 DNA sequence: TGTGCCAGCAGCCCACTAGCGGGAGTGGGTGAGCAGTTCTTC. Its translation is CASSPLAGVGEQFF.